These 29 T cell receptor beta chains were sequenced from one sample in a study of naive and memory T cell subsets. A UMI-containing oligonucleotide was joined by 3' ligation to the TCR cDNA template. Amplification of ligated cDNA took four PCR rounds with SP2 and nested alpha and beta constant primers. TCRdb reprocessed the 5' RACE reads via MiXCR and lists one record per CDR3 protein. The data show more than 50,000 distinct CDR3 sequences, around 7.3% seen once. These receptor sequences come from a male donor in good health.

This clonotype showed up just a few times. This sequence joins TRBV5-1 and TRBJ2-2; the D call may be TRBD1 or TRBD2 (6 bases each). The CDR3 covers 16 residues. Germline values: CDR1 SGHRS, CDR2 YFSETQ. V was pared by 9 bases and J by 6 bases, with 24 bases between. The CDR3 DNA reads as TGCGCCACCTCACCGGGGGCTTCCTCGTGGTCCGGGGAGCTGTTTTTT. Translation: CATSPGASSWSGELFF.

This clonotype was counted many times. The chain links TRBV7-9 to TRBJ2-7; 9 bases agree with TRBD2. The germline V gene encodes CDR1 SEHNR and CDR2 FQNEAQ (reference sequence). Trimming at V came to 3 bases and at J to 0 bases, leaving 3 bases not matched to a gene. This CDR3 has 15 amino acids. The CDR3 here is CASSFLSGSSYEQYF. As DNA, the CDR3 is TGTGCCAGCAGCTTCCTTAGCGGGAGCTCCTACGAGCAGTACTTC. The whole variable domain, remainder taken from reference TRBV7-9 and TRBJ2-7, is DTGVSQNPRHKITKRGQNVTFRCDPISEHNRLYWYRQTLGQGPEFLTYFQNEAQLEKSRLLSDRFSAERPKGSFSTLEIQRTEQGDSAMYLCASSFLSGSSYEQYFGPGTRLTVT.

At least ten counts were recorded for this clonotype. The V and J genes are TRBV7-8 and TRBJ1-5; 7 positions agree with TRBD1. V gave up 3 bases and J gave up 7 bases; unmatched junction bases: 12. Per germline, CDR1 SGHVS and CDR2 FQNEAQ. There are 16 residues in the CDR3. Here the CDR3 reads CASSFPPRAGGQPQHF. CDR3 DNA: TGTGCCAGCAGCTTCCCGCCTAGGGCAGGGGGACAGCCCCAGCATTTT.

This clonotype was detected only a few times. The chain couples TRBV12-3 or TRBV12-4 to TRBJ2-3; D is uncertain. This CDR3 is built from 14 residues. Trimming shortened V by 2 bases and J by 0 bases, and 6 bases separated the two germline ends. CDR3 bases: TGTGCCAGCAGTTTAACGGCCAGCACAGATACGCAGTATTTT. Translation gives CASSLTASTDTQYF.

V gene TRBV18 combines with J gene TRBJ2-1; D is uncertain. V lost 0 bases and J lost 5, with 5 bases in between. The CDR3 totals 13 residues. CDR1 KGHSH and CDR2 LQKENI come from the germline V gene. The CDR3 spells CASSPPFDNEQFF. In DNA, the CDR3 is TGTGCCAGCTCACCACCGTTCGACAATGAGCAGTTCTTC.

There are a few counts of this clonotype. The rearrangement links TRBV6-5 to TRBJ2-2; the D is unclear. This CDR3 spans 15 amino acids. Germline values: CDR1 MNHEY, CDR2 SVGAGI. With 4 bases removed from V and 6 bases from J, the gap between germline ends came to 15 bases. The CDR3, as DNA: TGTGCCAGCAGTTCACCTTGGCCAAATCCCGGGGAGCTGTTTTTT. The encoded protein is CASSSPWPNPGELFF.

CDR3: CASSHSTRAYSGNTIYF. The CDR3, as DNA: TGTGCCAGCAGCCATTCCACCAGGGCCTACTCTGGAAACACCATATATTTT. V gene TRBV7-9 combines with J gene TRBJ1-3; TRBD1 might be the D (5 bases). Between the trimmed V and J ends, which lost 5 bases and 0 bases, there was a span of 17 bases. Looked up from germline, CDR1 is SEHNR and CDR2 is FQNEAQ (reference sequence). The CDR3 runs 17 residues.

The V gene is TRBV11-2, the J gene TRBJ1-2; 10 bases align to TRBD1. Germline V gene data show CDR1 as SGHAT and CDR2 as FQNNGV. The trim removed 4 bases at V and 13 bases at J, leaving 6 bases unmatched. This CDR3 comprises 12 residues. Here the CDR3 reads CASSSPGQGSTF. In nucleotides, the CDR3 is TGTGCCAGCAGCTCGCCGGGACAGGGGAGCACCTTC.

This clonotype appeared many times. V is TRBV27 and J is TRBJ2-1; D unresolved. This CDR3 is 14 amino acids long. CDR1 is MNHEY and CDR2 is SMNVEV in the germline V gene (reference sequence). Between the trimmed V and J ends, which lost 6 bases and 2 bases, there was a span of 11 bases. The CDR3 DNA sequence: TGTGCCAGCAGGGCCCAGGCGGCCTACAATGAGCAGTTCTTC. Translation: CASRAQAAYNEQFF.

This clonotype was counted only a few times. The chain combines TRBV20-1 with TRBJ1-1; unclear D gene. This CDR3 comprises 11 residues. Per germline, CDR1 DFQATT and CDR2 SNEGSKA (reference sequence). Trimming stripped 1 base from V and 6 bases from J, with 6 bases between. The CDR3 loop is CSARVVPEAFF. The CDR3, as DNA: TGCAGTGCTAGAGTAGTTCCTGAAGCTTTCTTT.

In nucleotides, the CDR3 is TGTGCCAGTAGACAGGGGCCCCCCTACGAGCAGTACTTC. As protein: CASRQGPPYEQYF. The chain has TRBV28 and TRBJ2-7; 8 bases map to TRBD1. With 9 bases clipped from V and 2 bases from J, the junction kept 6 bases outside the gene matches. This CDR3 contains 13 residues. Germline V gene lookup returns CDR1 MDHEN and CDR2 SYDVKM.

In its sample, this clonotype was seen a few times. The chain carries TRBV29-1 and TRBJ2-2; the D gene is possibly TRBD1 (6 bases). In germline, CDR1 is SQVTM, CDR2 ANQGSEA. CDR3 size: 13 residues. V shed 6 bases and J shed 5 bases, with 13 bases lying between them. The DNA for the CDR3 is TGCAGCGTACCGGACAGACGTACCGGGGAGCTGTTTTTT. Protein: CSVPDRRTGELFF.

Ten or more counts support this clonotype. The chain uses TRBV12-5 and TRBJ2-7; 7 bases match TRBD1. The CDR3 has 15 amino acids. Trimming removed 6 bases from V and 5 bases from J; junction bases left unmatched: 13. Germline V CDR1 and CDR2: LGHNT, FRNRAP. The CDR3 loop reads CASGRPQGPGDEQYF. The CDR3, as DNA: TGTGCTAGTGGCCGACCACAGGGGCCTGGGGACGAGCAGTACTTC. The complete variable domain, with remaining parts taken from reference TRBV12-5 and TRBJ2-7, reads DARVTQTPRHKVTEMGQEVTMRCQPILGHNTVFWYRQTMMQGLELLAYFRNRAPLDDSGMPKDRFSAEMPDATLATLKIQPSEPRDSAVYFCASGRPQGPGDEQYFGPGTRLTVT.

Ten or more counts support this clonotype. J is TRBJ2-7 and V is TRBV10-1, with 14 bases matching TRBD2. Germline V lookup: CDR1 WNHNN, CDR2 SYGVQD (reference sequence). This CDR3 has 16 amino acids. The J segment lost 7 bases and the V segment lost 6 bases, leaving 11 bases of the junction unmatched. The CDR3 loop reads CASSGTSGGPLGEQYF. The CDR3 DNA follows: TGCGCCAGCAGCGGGACTAGCGGGGGCCCATTGGGGGAGCAGTACTTC.

The V call is TRBV13, the J call TRBJ2-3; D possibly corresponds to TRBD2 (5 bases). This CDR3 is 16 amino acids long. V was clipped by 5 bases and J by 6 bases, with 21 bases between them. CDR1 PRHDT and CDR2 FYEKMQ come from the germline V gene (reference sequence). The CDR3 DNA reads TGTGCCAGCAGCCCCCCCGACGGCCCCGGGGTGGATACGCAGTATTTT. Protein sequence: CASSPPDGPGVDTQYF.

This clonotype was seen only a few times. V is TRBV19 and J is TRBJ1-1, with D maybe TRBD1 (6 bases). V lost 5 bases and J lost 0, with 16 bases in between. Germline V gene data show CDR1 as LNHDA and CDR2 as SQIVND (reference sequence). This CDR3 region has 16 residues. CDR3 amino acids: CASSVGAMRMNTEAFF. In DNA form, the CDR3 reads TGTGCCAGTAGTGTGGGGGCGATGAGGATGAACACTGAAGCTTTCTTT.

In its sample, this clonotype was seen a few times. This rearrangement joins TRBV4-2 to TRBJ2-7; 10 bases agree with TRBD2. V shed 8 bases and J 6 bases; nucleotides not matched to a gene: 19. The CDR3 has 17 residues. From germline, CDR1 is LGHNA and CDR2 YNFKEQ. CDR3 nucleotide sequence: TGTGCCAGCTCCCCGCTAGCGGGAGCGCTTAATTCGGCCGAGCAGTACTTC. Encoded protein: CASSPLAGALNSAEQYF.

This clonotype was detected ten times or more. CDR3 sequence: CASSQGGLAGAALYEQYF. The CDR3 DNA reads TGTGCCAGCAGCCAAGGGGGACTAGCGGGGGCCGCTCTCTACGAGCAGTACTTC. The rearrangement joins TRBV14 to TRBJ2-7, with 14 bases identical to TRBD2. Germline V gives CDR1 SGHDN, CDR2 FVKESK. With 1 base clipped from V and 3 bases from J, the junction kept 8 bases outside the gene matches. CDR3 length: 18 residues.

The chain employs TRBV20-1 and TRBJ2-7; D not certain. This CDR3 spans 10 amino acids. Trimming took 1 base from V and 4 from J, leaving 2 bases between them. CDR1 and CDR2 (germline): DFQATT, SNEGSKA (reference sequence). Here the CDR3 reads CSARVYEQYF. Here the CDR3 DNA reads TGCAGTGCTAGAGTATACGAGCAGTACTTC.

The CDR3 bases are TGTGCCAGCAGCCTCCCAGCGGGACGCAACGAGCAGTACTTC. It encodes CASSLPAGRNEQYF. This chain connects TRBV11-1 to TRBJ2-7, with 7 bases fitting TRBD2. The germline gives CDR1 SGHAT, CDR2 FQDESV (reference sequence). The CDR3 has 14 residues. V was clipped by 5 bases and J by 5 bases; unmatched bases: 9.

The chain is built from TRBV5-4 and TRBJ2-3; TRBD2 agrees at 8 bases. CDR1 is SGHNT and CDR2 is YYREEE in the germline V gene (reference sequence). CDR3 size: 17 residues. With 1 base clipped from V and 6 bases from J, the junction kept 13 bases outside the gene matches. DNA for the CDR3: TGTGCCAGCAGCTTGCCGTCCCGGGGGGGCCGAGCCGATACGCAGTATTTT. Its protein is CASSLPSRGGRADTQYF.

V is TRBV11-2 and J is TRBJ1-5; D is unresolved. The CDR3 runs to 15 residues. Between the trimmed V and J ends, which lost 5 bases and 0 bases, there was a span of 11 bases. CDR1 is SGHAT and CDR2 is FQNNGV in the germline V gene. The CDR3 loop is CASSERDNSNQPQHF. Here the CDR3 DNA reads TGTGCCAGCAGCGAAAGGGATAATAGCAATCAGCCCCAGCATTTT.

The genes are TRBV14 and TRBJ2-1; a weak D match, TRBD2 (6 bases). Trimming removed 0 bases at V and 9 bases at J, with 18 bases between. Germline V gene lookup returns CDR1 SGHDN and CDR2 FVKESK. The CDR3 loop spans 16 amino acids. The chain's CDR3 is CASSQDLTRRGGEQFF. CDR3 in DNA: TGTGCCAGCAGCCAAGATCTGACTAGGCGGGGCGGTGAGCAGTTCTTC. Combining the CDR3 with reference TRBV14 and TRBJ2-1 gives the whole variable domain EAGVTQFPSHSVIEKGQTVTLRCDPISGHDNLYWYRRVMGKEIKFLLHFVKESKQDESGMPNNRFLAERTGGTYSTLKVQPAELEDSGVYFCASSQDLTRRGGEQFFGPGTRLTVL.

This clonotype was seen many times. The chain links TRBV7-8 to TRBJ2-3; TRBD2 matches at 8 bases. The CDR3 consists of 17 residues. With V trimmed by 6 bases and J by 0 bases, 11 bases remained unmatched. Germline loops: CDR1 SGHVS, CDR2 FQNEAQ. CDR3: CASSSPVSGGSTDTQYF. CDR3 sequence (DNA): TGTGCCAGCAGTAGCCCTGTAAGCGGGGGAAGCACAGATACGCAGTATTTT.

The table lists this clonotype with many counts. The chain links TRBV7-8 to TRBJ2-3; D is perhaps TRBD1 or TRBD2 (5 bases each). The germline gives CDR1 SGHVS, CDR2 FQNEAQ. This CDR3 is 15 amino acids long. Trimming cost V 2 bases and J 2 bases, with 11 bases left between them. CDR3 protein: CASSLYPGHTDTQYF. For the CDR3, the DNA is TGTGCCAGCAGCTTATACCCGGGGCACACAGATACGCAGTATTTT.

This clonotype was seen at least ten times. The chain has TRBV5-1 and TRBJ1-1; tentatively, D is TRBD1 (5 bases). Germline lookup yields CDR1 SGHRS and CDR2 YFSETQ. CDR3 length equals 14 residues. Trimming took 4 bases from V and 0 from J, leaving 10 bases between them. The CDR3, as DNA: TGCGCCAGCAGCCCAACAGGAGTGAACACTGAAGCTTTCTTT. Amino acid sequence: CASSPTGVNTEAFF.

In its sample, this clonotype was seen a few times. This rearrangement joins TRBV5-1 to TRBJ2-2; D tentatively reads TRBD1 or TRBD2 (6 bases each). This CDR3 has 16 amino acids. Per the germline V gene, CDR1 is SGHRS and CDR2 is YFSETQ. The V and J ends lost 0 bases and 6 bases respectively, with 15 bases between them. The CDR3 spells CASSLVPGALSGELFF. The CDR3, as DNA: TGCGCCAGCAGCTTGGTTCCGGGGGCGTTGTCCGGGGAGCTGTTTTTT.

This clonotype was seen at least ten times. V is TRBV29-1 and J is TRBJ1-1; no firm D call. Trimming took 0 bases from V and 0 from J, leaving 8 bases between them. The CDR3 sequence is 14 residues long. Per germline, CDR1 SQVTM and CDR2 ANQGSEA. DNA of the CDR3: TGCAGCGTTGAAGATGAACCGATGAACACTGAAGCTTTCTTT. Protein product: CSVEDEPMNTEAFF.

This clonotype showed up many times. V and J are TRBV20-1 and TRBJ2-7; maybe TRBD2 (7 bases). The CDR3 loop spans 13 amino acids. Trimming took off 6 bases at V and 1 base at J, with 13 bases between the two ends. The germline CDR1 and CDR2 sequences are DFQATT and SNEGSKA (reference sequence). As DNA, the CDR3 is TGCAGTGCAGGGGGGGCCGGGTCCTACGAGCAGTACTTC. Its protein is CSAGGAGSYEQYF.